The next 19 T cell receptor beta chains were all read from a single sample in a study of cytotoxic CD8 clonotypes in ibrutinib-treated CLL. Clones were read by immunoSEQ multiplex PCR, and TCRdb kept only the in-frame ones, dropping some. In the table there are tens of thousands of clones, around 60% of which are singletons. The sequencing used PBMCs, collected after 24 months of ibrutinib treatment. Source of these receptors: a human donor with chronic lymphocytic leukemia.

The chain has TRBV4-1 and TRBJ1-5, with TRBD1 matching over 7 bases. The germline V gene encodes CDR1 MGHRA and CDR2 YSYEKL. The V segment lost 1 base and the J segment 6 bases; nucleotides outside the gene matches: 6. CDR3 length: 15 residues. The CDR3 protein is CASSQAGRGAQPQHF. Here the CDR3 DNA reads TGCGCCAGCAGCCAAGCTGGCAGGGGGGCTCAGCCCCAGCATTTT.

This chain links TRBV7-2 with TRBJ2-7; 8 bases map to TRBD2. From germline, CDR1 is SGHTA and CDR2 FQGNSA. The CDR3 is 13 amino acids. V gave up 5 bases and J gave up 6 bases; unmatched junction bases: 6. The CDR3 DNA reads TGTGCCAGCAGCCCTGGACTAGCTGGCGAGCAGTACGTC. Translating gives CASSPGLAGEQYV.

This clone has only one observation. The rearrangement links TRBV9 to TRBJ1-2; no reliable D call. Germline CDR1 SGDLS, CDR2 YYNGEE. The CDR3 runs to 12 residues. V dropped 5 bases and J dropped 4 bases, with 9 bases sitting between them. The CDR3 reads CASSDTSYGYTF. The CDR3 region has the DNA TGTGCCAGCAGTGATACCAGCTATGGCTACACCTTC.

The chain carries TRBV6-6 and TRBJ1-2; 7 bases map to TRBD1. Germline loops: CDR1 MNHNY, CDR2 SVGAGI (reference sequence). The CDR3 length is 13 residues. V lost 6 bases to trimming and J lost 6 bases; unmatched junction nucleotides: 7. The CDR3 DNA is TGTGCCAGCAGGCTACAGGGGTACCATGGCTACACCTTC. As protein: CASRLQGYHGYTF.

This clone showed up many times. The chain couples TRBV27 to TRBJ2-5; D may be TRBD1 (5 bases). This CDR3 comprises 14 residues. Germline CDR1 is MNHEY and CDR2 is SMNVEV (reference sequence). Trimming cost V 5 bases and J 5 bases, with 15 bases left between them. In nucleotides, the CDR3 is TGTGCCAGCAGTCCTCAGGGAACGCGGGAGACCCAGTACTTC. Its protein product is CASSPQGTRETQYF.

The chain is built from TRBV6-5 and TRBJ1-1, with 8 bases fitting TRBD1. Germline trimming cut 7 bases from V and 1 base from J; bases unmatched to any gene: 5. The germline V gene encodes CDR1 MNHEY and CDR2 SVGAGI. The CDR3 has 14 amino acids. This CDR3 is CASTRDRSNTEAFF. In DNA, the CDR3 is TGTGCCAGCACCCGGGACAGGTCGAACACTGAAGCTTTCTTT.

This clone was picked up a small number of times. The rearrangement links TRBV28 to TRBJ2-7; tentative D call: TRBD1 (5 bases). The length of the CDR3 is 13 residues. The V end was cut by 3 bases, the J end by 6 bases, with 12 bases between. From germline, CDR1 is MDHEN and CDR2 SYDVKM. CDR3 sequence: CASSLRRGGEQYV. The DNA of the CDR3 is TGTGCCAGCAGTTTGAGAAGGGGTGGCGAGCAGTACGTC.

The rearrangement uses TRBV10-2 and TRBJ1-4, with D unresolved. The V gene lost 0 bases and the J gene lost 4 bases, with 6 bases spanning the gap. The CDR3 sequence is 14 residues long. Germline values: CDR1 WSHSY, CDR2 SAAADI. The CDR3 sequence: CASSESRINEKLFF. CDR3 DNA sequence: TGCGCCAGCAGTGAGTCGCGGATTAATGAAAAACTGTTTTTT.

This clone was found a few times. The chain combines TRBV4-2 with TRBJ2-1; D call uncertain. The CDR3 runs 15 residues. V dropped 0 bases and J dropped 6 bases, with 12 bases sitting between them. Germline V gives CDR1 LGHNA, CDR2 YNFKEQ. The CDR3 region is CASSQERIYSNEQFF. DNA of the CDR3: TGTGCCAGCAGCCAAGAGAGGATCTACAGCAATGAGCAGTTCTTC.

J is TRBJ1-3 and V is TRBV6-5, with 7 bases identical to TRBD1. The length of the CDR3 is 12 residues. CDR1 and CDR2 (germline): MNHEY, SVGAGI. Trimming cost V 6 bases and J 11 bases; bases outside gene matches: 7. The CDR3 reads CASRQRQGSIYF. DNA for the CDR3: TGTGCCAGCAGACAAAGACAGGGATCCATATATTTT.

The CDR3 region is CATRWAAASTDTQYF. CDR3 DNA sequence: TGTGCCACCAGGTGGGCGGCGGCTAGCACAGATACGCAGTATTTT. V usage is TRBV6-5 and J usage is TRBJ2-3; D is ambiguous. Germline CDR1 reads MNHEY; CDR2 reads SVGAGI. The germline V and J ends were trimmed by 10 bases and 0 bases, with 17 bases remaining between them. There are 15 residues in the CDR3.

This clone was seen a handful of times. This chain links TRBV7-8 with TRBJ1-6; a possible D gene is TRBD1 (5 bases). V was clipped by 4 bases and J by 7 bases, with 17 bases between them. The CDR3 runs 16 residues. Germline assignment: CDR1 SGHVS and CDR2 FQNEAQ. The CDR3 nucleotides read TGTGCCAGCAGCTACCCGGGTTTGGGGCCAAATTCACCCCTCCACTTT. Protein sequence: CASSYPGLGPNSPLHF. The variable domain in full, completed from reference TRBV7-8 and TRBJ1-6, reads GAGVSQSPRYKVAKRGQDVALRCDPISGHVSLFWYQQALGQGPEFLTYFQNEAQLDKSGLPSDRFFAERPEGSVSTLKIQRTQQEDSAVYLCASSYPGLGPNSPLHFGNGTRLTVT.

This clone was recorded a few times. The gene calls are TRBV18 and TRBJ2-3, with D possibly TRBD1 on 6 matching bases. The CDR3 runs to 17 residues. CDR1 KGHSH and CDR2 LQKENI come from the germline V gene. With 2 bases removed from V and 2 bases from J, the gap between germline ends came to 17 bases. The CDR3 region is CASSPIGSGALTDTQYF. CDR3 in DNA: TGTGCCAGCTCACCAATTGGGTCAGGGGCGCTCACAGATACGCAGTATTTT. The whole variable domain, filled in from reference TRBV18 and TRBJ2-3, reads NAGVMQNPRHLVRRRGQEARLRCSPMKGHSHVYWYRQLPEEGLKFMVYLQKENIIDESGMPKERFSAEFPKEGPSILRIQQVVRGDSAAYFCASSPIGSGALTDTQYFGPGTRLTVL.

The genes are TRBV6-1 and TRBJ2-2; D not resolved. CDR1 is MNHNS and CDR2 is SASEGT in the germline V gene. This CDR3 region has 14 residues. The ends were cut back, 5 bases at V and 1 base at J, with 8 bases in the middle. In DNA, the CDR3 is TGTGCCAGCAGTTTAACAAGGAACACCGGGGAGCTGTTTTTT. Protein: CASSLTRNTGELFF.

Regarding this clone: Other nucleotide sequences from this sample produce the same CDR3. The chain carries TRBV15 and TRBJ2-1; D not resolved. The germline V gene has CDR1 LNHNV and CDR2 YYDKDF (reference sequence). V was cut by 8 bases and J by 4 bases, with 12 bases left in between. The CDR3 is made up of 13 amino acids. The CDR3 sequence is CATSARRYNEQFF. In nucleotides, the CDR3 is TGTGCCACCTCCGCCCGGCGGTACAATGAGCAGTTCTTC.

V is TRBV5-1 and J is TRBJ2-3; D is unclear. V gave up 9 bases and J gave up 4 bases, with 18 bases separating them. There are 14 residues in the CDR3. Germline V gene lookup returns CDR1 SGHRS and CDR2 YFSETQ. The CDR3 reads CATSDRPGADTQYF. The CDR3, as DNA: TGCGCCACCTCGGACCGCCCCGGCGCAGATACGCAGTATTTT.

The rearrangement links TRBV7-9 to TRBJ1-1; maybe TRBD1 (6 bases). V shed 1 base and J shed 0 bases, with 15 bases lying between them. CDR3 length: 17 residues. Germline V gene data show CDR1 as SEHNR and CDR2 as FQNEAQ (reference sequence). The CDR3 sequence: CASSLVGTRALNTEAFF. Written as DNA, the CDR3 is TGTGCCAGCAGCTTAGTCGGGACAAGGGCCCTGAACACTGAAGCTTTCTTT.

The chain links TRBV19 to TRBJ2-1, with no clear D. Per germline, CDR1 LNHDA and CDR2 SQIVND (reference sequence). This CDR3 has 14 residues. V dropped 1 base and J dropped 7 bases, with 11 bases sitting between them. The DNA of the CDR3 is TGTGCCAGTAGTATAGGGGCAGATGGTAATGAGCAGTTCTTC. Translation: CASSIGADGNEQFF.

This clone was seen repeatedly, ten times or more. The chain couples TRBV6-1 to TRBJ2-7; the match to TRBD2 covers 7 bases. This CDR3 spans 15 amino acids. V lost 6 bases to trimming and J lost 6 bases; unmatched junction nucleotides: 14. Germline V CDR1 and CDR2: MNHNS, SASEGT. Written as DNA, the CDR3 is TGTGCCAGCAGCCCCCTCGCCAGGGACTATTCCGAGCAGTACTTC. Translating gives CASSPLARDYSEQYF.